This T cell receptor (beta chain) was sequenced during a study of cytomegalovirus exposure and HLA in healthy donors. Researchers ran the PCR with 60 Vbeta and 13 Jbeta primers. Per the authors' pipeline: In a later analysis, around 12 million of 75 million to 90 million unique beta chains occurred in at least two donors. Generated by immunoSEQ multiplex PCR, the TCRdb table keeps only in-frame clones and is missing some. V, J and clone size were drawn from that table, and D and trimming were deduced from the DNA. The sample gives fewer than 95,000 clones, around 77% of which show up once; 0.5% to 0.65% is in the top ten. Germline CDR1 reads SGHTA; CDR2 reads FQGNSA. V was clipped by 5 bases and J by 6 bases, with 17 bases between them. The CDR3 is 15 amino acids. Concerning this clone: Its antigen is unidentified.

General study points: An assumption of roughly uniform sequencing depth across donors underlay the presence/absence analyses. Most CMV-associated TCR beta chains were later found to appear HLA-restricted.

The sample consisted of PBMCs. This chain links TRBV7-2 with TRBJ2-1, with a possible D match to TRBD1 (5 bases). The TCR was taken from a young man in good health and CMV-seronegative. The CDR3 coding sequence is TGTGCCAGCAGCCTCCCATTTCGGCAGGGCAATGAGCAGTTCTTC. Encoded protein: CASSLPFRQGNEQFF.